The 32 T cell receptor beta chains listed next were all sequenced from one sample in a study of T cell changes during pregnancy in multiple sclerosis. Method: immunoSEQ multiplex PCR; TCRdb's copy keeps in-frame clones and lacks some. Of 25,000 to 35,000 clones listed, around nine tenths are singletons. The material sequenced was CD4+ T cells from peripheral blood mononuclear cells, taken in the second trimester of pregnancy. Receptor source: a female donor in good health, enrolled as a control in a pregnancy study.

The chain carries TRBV19 and TRBJ2-4, with 11 bases aligning to TRBD1. This CDR3 region has 19 residues. Germline-derived CDR1 and CDR2 are LNHDA and SQIVND (reference sequence). Trimming at V came to 7 bases and at J to 2 bases, leaving 16 bases not matched to a gene. The CDR3 region is CASTRESPGQGGTKNIQYF. The DNA of the CDR3 is TGTGCCAGTACCCGGGAATCCCCGGGACAGGGGGGAACCAAAAACATTCAGTACTTC.

The sample holds a few counts of this clone. V usage is TRBV30 and J usage is TRBJ1-1; TRBD1 agrees at 9 bases. In germline, CDR1 is GTSNPN, CDR2 SVGIG (reference sequence). After removal of 1 base from V and 1 base from J, the junction contained 4 bases not matched to a gene. This CDR3 has 15 residues. The CDR3 spells CAWSGTGDWNTEAFF. DNA for the CDR3: TGTGCCTGGAGTGGGACAGGGGATTGGAACACTGAAGCTTTCTTT.

The CDR3 spells CASSLAASGGAQETQYF. The CDR3 coding sequence is TGTGCCAGCAGCTTAGCCGCGAGCGGGGGGGCCCAGGAGACCCAGTACTTC. The J gene is TRBJ2-5, the V gene TRBV11-3; TRBD2 matches at 10 bases. The CDR3 is 17 amino acids. Trimming at V came to 1 base and at J to 5 bases, leaving 10 bases not matched to a gene. The germline V gene encodes CDR1 SGHNT and CDR2 YENEEA.

This chain connects TRBV19 to TRBJ2-6; TRBD1 matches at 9 bases. Germline CDR1 and CDR2: LNHDA and SQIVND (reference sequence). The CDR3 runs 18 residues. Trimming cost V 3 bases and J 1 base; bases outside gene matches: 7. In DNA form, the CDR3 reads TGTGCCAGTAGTATCCTTCCCGGGACAGGGTCTGGGGCCAACGTCCTGACTTTC. Encoded protein: CASSILPGTGSGANVLTF.

V is TRBV27 and J is TRBJ1-3, with 10 nucleotides matching TRBD1. The junction had 4 bases not matched to a gene; V was cut back by 3 bases and J by 2 bases. CDR1 is MNHEY, CDR2 SMNVEV, per germline (reference sequence). The CDR3 is 16 residues long. Here the CDR3 DNA reads TGTGCCAGCAGTTTCTCGACAGGGGGCCCTGGAAACACCATATATTTT. Protein product: CASSFSTGGPGNTIYF.

The chain has TRBV2 and TRBJ2-1; 12 nucleotides align to TRBD2. The CDR3 spans 15 residues. CDR1 SNHLY and CDR2 FYNNEI come from the germline V gene. With 2 bases clipped from V and 12 bases from J, the junction kept 8 bases outside the gene matches. This chain's CDR3 is CASSEQLAGGPGQFF. CDR3 nucleotide sequence: TGTGCCAGCAGTGAACAGCTAGCGGGAGGGCCGGGGCAGTTCTTC.

V and J are TRBV19 and TRBJ2-7, with 12 bases identical to TRBD2. V was clipped by 3 bases and J by 2 bases; unmatched bases: 8. The length of the CDR3 is 17 residues. In germline, CDR1 is LNHDA, CDR2 SQIVND (reference sequence). The CDR3 DNA reads as TGTGCCAGTAGTATGACTAGCGGGAGTCGGGGAGCCTACGAGCAGTACTTC. Translation: CASSMTSGSRGAYEQYF.

The rearrangement joins TRBV4-3 to TRBJ2-1; tentative D call: TRBD2 (6 bases). V dropped 0 bases and J dropped 4 bases, with 10 bases sitting between them. Germline loops: CDR1 LGHNA, CDR2 YSLEER. The CDR3 is 15 residues long. The CDR3 protein is CASSQEIAEYNEQFF. The CDR3 region has the DNA TGCGCCAGCAGCCAAGAAATAGCGGAATACAATGAGCAGTTCTTC.

This rearrangement joins TRBV19 to TRBJ2-7; a weak D match, TRBD1 (5 bases). Deletions cut 2 bases from V and 5 bases from J, with 13 bases between. This CDR3 is built from 14 residues. Germline loops: CDR1 LNHDA, CDR2 SQIVND (reference sequence). The CDR3 DNA follows: TGTGCCAGTAGTATAACAGGCAGTTTCCACGAGCAGTACTTC. It codes for CASSITGSFHEQYF.

The chain uses TRBV11-3 and TRBJ2-1; TRBD2 might be the D (7 bases). Germline V gene lookup returns CDR1 SGHNT and CDR2 YENEEA. The V and J ends lost 3 bases and 0 bases respectively, with 9 bases between them. CDR3 length: 15 residues. In DNA, the CDR3 is TGTGCCAGCAGCTTTGGGGGGGCCTCCTACAATGAGCAGTTCTTC. Encoded protein: CASSFGGASYNEQFF.

This chain joins TRBV19 and TRBJ1-2; perhaps TRBD1 as D (5 bases). Between the trimmed V and J ends, which lost 7 bases and 3 bases, there was a span of 15 bases. The CDR3 covers 14 residues. Looked up from germline, CDR1 is LNHDA and CDR2 is SQIVND (reference sequence). The CDR3 sequence is CASTPIGAYYGYTF. The CDR3 DNA is TGTGCCAGTACCCCGATAGGGGCGTACTATGGCTACACCTTC.

The rearrangement uses TRBV14 and TRBJ2-1, with 9 bases lining up with TRBD1. The V gene end was trimmed by 3 bases and the J gene end by 4 bases; junction bases not matched to a gene: 4. The germline CDR1 and CDR2 sequences are SGHDN and FVKESK. The CDR3 spans 15 residues. CDR3 nucleotide sequence: TGTGCCAGCAGCCAGACCGGGACAGGGTACAATGAGCAGTTCTTC. It is translated as CASSQTGTGYNEQFF. The variable domain in full, with the rest retrieved from reference TRBV14 and TRBJ2-1, is EAGVTQFPSHSVIEKGQTVTLRCDPISGHDNLYWYRRVMGKEIKFLLHFVKESKQDESGMPNNRFLAERTGGTYSTLKVQPAELEDSGVYFCASSQTGTGYNEQFFGPGTRLTVL.

The V and J genes are TRBV7-8 and TRBJ1-1, with TRBD1 as a possible D gene (5 bases). This CDR3 comprises 15 residues. The germline V gene encodes CDR1 SGHVS and CDR2 FQNEAQ. V gave up 1 base and J gave up 2 bases, with 11 bases separating them. CDR3 DNA: TGTGCCAGCAGCTTAGTCCGGGGGGAAAACACTGAAGCTTTCTTT. Amino acids: CASSLVRGENTEAFF.

CDR3 bases: TGCGCCAGCAGTCAGGGGGACAGGAGTGAAAAACTGTTTTTT. As protein: CASSQGDRSEKLFF. The V gene is TRBV5-1, the J gene TRBJ1-4; 8 nucleotides line up with TRBD1. The ends lost 5 bases at V and 7 bases at J; junction bases unmatched: 7. Germline V CDR1 and CDR2: SGHRS, YFSETQ. The CDR3 extends over 14 amino acids.

This chain links TRBV25-1 with TRBJ2-7; possibly TRBD2 for D (7 bases). The CDR3 loop spans 15 amino acids. Germline V gene data show CDR1 as MGHDK and CDR2 as SYGVNS. V lost 1 base to trimming and J lost 2 bases, with 12 bases between them. The CDR3 DNA reads TGTGCCAGCAGTGAATCGAGGGGGAGGGCCTACGAGCAGTACTTC. It codes for CASSESRGRAYEQYF.

This clone appeared a single time. The CDR3: CASSSERSTTGELFF. For the CDR3, the DNA is TGTGCCAGCAGCTCGGAGAGATCCACCACCGGGGAGCTGTTTTTT. The chain combines TRBV7-9 with TRBJ2-2; D gene ambiguous. CDR1 is SEHNR, CDR2 FQNEAQ, per germline (reference sequence). V lost 4 bases and J lost 4, with 13 bases in between. This CDR3 contains 15 residues.

The chain recombines TRBV4-1 with TRBJ1-1; TRBD1 matches at 9 bases. With 4 bases clipped from V and 4 bases from J, the junction kept 10 bases outside the gene matches. The germline CDR1 and CDR2 sequences are MGHRA and YSYEKL. This CDR3 has 16 amino acids. The chain's CDR3 is CASSLLPGQGGTEAFF. DNA for the CDR3: TGCGCCAGCAGCCTACTACCGGGACAGGGTGGCACTGAAGCTTTCTTT.

The chain is built from TRBV6-5 and TRBJ1-1; a weak D match, TRBD1 (6 bases). Germline-derived CDR1 and CDR2 are MNHEY and SVGAGI. The CDR3 runs to 15 residues. V was shortened by 4 bases and J by 1 base, with 13 bases between the two germline ends. Here the CDR3 DNA reads TGTGCCAGCAGTTTTACAGGGAAGGGGAACACTGAAGCTTTCTTT. Its translation is CASSFTGKGNTEAFF.

The chain uses TRBV27 and TRBJ2-7, with a possible D match to TRBD1 (5 bases). Germline lookup yields CDR1 MNHEY and CDR2 SMNVEV (reference sequence). The CDR3 sequence is 15 residues long. V was shortened by 6 bases and J by 2 bases, with 17 bases between the two germline ends. In DNA form, the CDR3 reads TGTGCCAGCAGCCGAAGGGTGGCAGGGACCTACGAGCAGTACTTC. This codes for CASSRRVAGTYEQYF.

The gene calls are TRBV4-2 and TRBJ1-2, with 8 bases matching TRBD1. Per the germline V gene, CDR1 is LGHNA and CDR2 is YNFKEQ. CDR3 length equals 14 residues. Germline trimming cut 2 bases from V and 6 bases from J; bases unmatched to any gene: 5. The CDR3 reads CASSQIAGGDGYTF. CDR3 bases: TGTGCCAGCAGCCAAATAGCAGGGGGCGATGGCTACACCTTC.

The V and J genes are TRBV7-6 and TRBJ1-2, with a possible D match to TRBD1 (6 bases). The germline V gene encodes CDR1 SGHVS and CDR2 FNYEAQ. The CDR3 extends over 15 amino acids. Trimming pared 5 bases from V and 8 bases from J, leaving 21 bases between. CDR3 sequence: CASSAPGTGYKGYTF. The CDR3 DNA reads as TGTGCCAGCAGCGCCCCAGGCACAGGGTATAAAGGCTACACCTTC. Combining the CDR3 with reference TRBV7-6 and TRBJ1-2 gives the whole variable domain GAGVSQSPRYKVTKRGQDVALRCDPISGHVSLYWYRQALGQGPEFLTYFNYEAQQDKSGLPNDRFSAERPEGSISTLTIQRTEQRDSAMYRCASSAPGTGYKGYTFGSGTRLTVV.

This clone appeared once. The chain recombines TRBV7-9 with TRBJ2-7; tentatively, D is TRBD2 (5 bases). The CDR3 covers 12 residues. Trimming shortened V by 6 bases and J by 6 bases, and 12 bases separated the two germline ends. Germline V lookup: CDR1 SEHNR, CDR2 FQNEAQ (reference sequence). The CDR3 DNA reads as TGTGCCAGCAGTTCTAGCCCGGGCGAGCAGTACTTC. Amino acid sequence: CASSSSPGEQYF.

This chain joins TRBV19 and TRBJ2-5; 8 nucleotides align to TRBD2. The junction had 9 bases not matched to a gene; V was cut back by 5 bases and J by 1 base. Germline assignment: CDR1 LNHDA and CDR2 SQIVND (reference sequence). CDR3 length equals 16 residues. The CDR3 region has the DNA TGTGCCAGTAGTGACACTTTAGCGGGAATCCAAGAGACCCAGTACTTC. Its translation: CASSDTLAGIQETQYF.

This clone has only a few counts. The chain links TRBV6-4 to TRBJ1-1, with 8 bases fitting TRBD1. The CDR3 runs 13 residues. With V trimmed by 6 bases and J by 4 bases, 4 bases remained unmatched. Germline values: CDR1 MRHNA, CDR2 SNTAGT. This CDR3 reads CASRLQGGTEAFF. The CDR3 DNA reads TGTGCCAGCAGGTTACAGGGGGGCACTGAAGCTTTCTTT.

The gene calls are TRBV7-8 and TRBJ1-3; 12 bases align to TRBD1. Germline CDR1 and CDR2: SGHVS and FQNEAQ. There are 16 residues in the CDR3. Losses at the gene ends were 5 bases for V and 2 bases for J; bases not matched to a gene: 4. The CDR3 loop reads CASSLRDRGPGNTIYF. The CDR3 coding sequence is TGTGCCAGCAGCCTAAGGGACAGGGGGCCTGGAAACACCATATATTTT.

The rearrangement uses TRBV7-9 and TRBJ2-5, with 9 bases fitting TRBD2. Near its end, the DNA agrees better with TRBJ2-7, so the J call may be wrong. Germline V gene data show CDR1 as SEHNR and CDR2 as FQNEAQ (reference sequence). CDR3 length equals 16 residues. CDR3 in amino acids: CASSLVLAGEGGEQYF. The CDR3, as DNA: TGTGCCAGCAGCTTAGTTTTAGCGGGAGAAGGTGGCGAGCAGTACTTC.

The chain has TRBV7-2 and TRBJ1-1, with D unclear. Trimming left V 5 bases short and J 1 base short, with 11 bases between. In germline, CDR1 is SGHTA, CDR2 FQGNSA. The CDR3 has 14 amino acids. The CDR3 here is CASSPRATNTEAFF. In DNA form, the CDR3 reads TGTGCCAGCAGCCCCCGAGCGACGAACACTGAAGCTTTCTTT.

In nucleotides, the CDR3 is TGTGCCATCAGTGAGTCGACGGGACAGGGGTCCTACGAGCAGTACTTC. Its protein is CAISESTGQGSYEQYF. The V gene is TRBV10-3, the J gene TRBJ2-7; 10 bases agree with TRBD1. The CDR3 sequence is 16 residues long. J was trimmed by 1 base and V by 0 bases; bases with no gene match: 3. Germline V CDR1 and CDR2: ENHRY, SYGVKD.

This sequence joins TRBV30 and TRBJ1-6; D unresolved. The CDR3 loop spans 14 amino acids. From germline, CDR1 is GTSNPN and CDR2 SVGIG (reference sequence). Between the trimmed V and J ends, which lost 8 bases and 2 bases, there was a span of 13 bases. The CDR3 nucleotides read TGTGCCGAGTCCGGGTGGGCCTATAATTCACCCCTCCACTTT. Its translation is CAESGWAYNSPLHF.

This clone has a single count. CDR3 DNA: TGCAGCGTGGGGGGGACAGGGAAGAGAGAGACCCAGTACTTC. It encodes CSVGGTGKRETQYF. The V gene is TRBV29-1, the J gene TRBJ2-5, with 9 bases that match TRBD1. The J segment lost 4 bases and the V segment lost 6 bases, leaving 9 bases of the junction unmatched. Germline V gives CDR1 SQVTM, CDR2 ANQGSEA. There are 14 residues in the CDR3.

The rearrangement joins TRBV2 to TRBJ1-4; D unclear. The CDR3 is 14 residues long. The V and J ends lost 7 bases and 3 bases respectively, with 12 bases between them. Per the germline V gene, CDR1 is SNHLY and CDR2 is FYNNEI. The CDR3 nucleotides are TGTGCCAGCATTTTCGAGAACCCTAATGAAAAACTGTTTTTT. Its translation is CASIFENPNEKLFF.

The CDR3 spells CASSVEIGGDSRRGGYNEQFF. The DNA for the CDR3 is TGTGCCAGCAGCGTAGAGATCGGGGGTGACTCCCGACGGGGGGGCTACAATGAGCAGTTCTTC. The rearrangement joins TRBV9 to TRBJ2-1; the match to TRBD2 covers 8 bases. Germline CDR1 is SGDLS and CDR2 is YYNGEE. The CDR3 runs to 21 residues. Trimming cost V 0 bases and J 3 bases; bases outside gene matches: 20. Full variable domain (remainder filled in from reference TRBV9 and TRBJ2-1): DSGVTQTPKHLITATGQRVTLRCSPRSGDLSVYWYQQSLDQGLQFLIQYYNGEERAKGNILERFSAQQFPDLHSELNLSSLELGDSALYFCASSVEIGGDSRRGGYNEQFFGPGTRLTVL.